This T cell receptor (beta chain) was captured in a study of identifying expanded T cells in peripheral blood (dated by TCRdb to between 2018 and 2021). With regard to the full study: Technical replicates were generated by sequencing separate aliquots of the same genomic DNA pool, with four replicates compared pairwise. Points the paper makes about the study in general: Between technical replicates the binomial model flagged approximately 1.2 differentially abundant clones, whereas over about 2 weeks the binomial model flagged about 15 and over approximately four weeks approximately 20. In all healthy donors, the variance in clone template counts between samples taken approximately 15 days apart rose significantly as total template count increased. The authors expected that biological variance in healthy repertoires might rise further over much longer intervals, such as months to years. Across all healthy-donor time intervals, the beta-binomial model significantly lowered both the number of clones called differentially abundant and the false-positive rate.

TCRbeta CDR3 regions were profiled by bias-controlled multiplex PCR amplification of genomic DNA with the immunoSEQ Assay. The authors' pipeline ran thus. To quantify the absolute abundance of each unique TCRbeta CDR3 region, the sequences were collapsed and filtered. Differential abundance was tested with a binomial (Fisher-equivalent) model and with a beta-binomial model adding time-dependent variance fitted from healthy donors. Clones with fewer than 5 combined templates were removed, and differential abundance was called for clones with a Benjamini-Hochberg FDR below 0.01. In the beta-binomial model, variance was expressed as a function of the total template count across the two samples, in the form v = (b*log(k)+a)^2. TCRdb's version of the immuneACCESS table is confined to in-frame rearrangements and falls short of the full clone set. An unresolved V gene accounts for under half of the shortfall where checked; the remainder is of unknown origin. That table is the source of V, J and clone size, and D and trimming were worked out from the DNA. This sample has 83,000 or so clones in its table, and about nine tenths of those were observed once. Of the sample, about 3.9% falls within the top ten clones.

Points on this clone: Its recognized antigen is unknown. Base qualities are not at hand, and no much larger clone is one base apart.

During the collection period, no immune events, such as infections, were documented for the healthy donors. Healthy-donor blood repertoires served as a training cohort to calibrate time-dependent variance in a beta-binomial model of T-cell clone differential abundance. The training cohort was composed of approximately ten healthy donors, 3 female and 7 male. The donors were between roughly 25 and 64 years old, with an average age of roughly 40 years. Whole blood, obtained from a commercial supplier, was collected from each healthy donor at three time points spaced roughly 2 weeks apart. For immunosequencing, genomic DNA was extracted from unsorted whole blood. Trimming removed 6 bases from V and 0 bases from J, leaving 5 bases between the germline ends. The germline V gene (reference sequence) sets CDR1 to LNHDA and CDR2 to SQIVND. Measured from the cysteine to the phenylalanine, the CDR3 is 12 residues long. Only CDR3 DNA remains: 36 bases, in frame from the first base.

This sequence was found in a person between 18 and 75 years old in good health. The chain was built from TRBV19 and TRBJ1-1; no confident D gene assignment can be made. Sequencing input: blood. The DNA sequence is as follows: TGTGCCAGTAGGGCAGTGAACACTGAAGCTTTCTTT. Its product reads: CASRAVNTEAFF.